Detailed here is one T cell receptor (beta chain). Its matching antigen is unknown. The CDR3 is made up of 16 amino acids. The V gene's germline CDR1 is SGHAT and CDR2 FQNNGV. V shed 4 bases, J shed 0 bases, and the junction held 8 bases outside the gene matches. Alongside a J-beta primer mix, a sample-barcoded 5' primer served in a second PCR lasting roughly 7 to 11 cycles. TCRdb ran MiXCR on the 5' RACE reads and lists one entry per CDR3 protein. The sample carries 1.5 million to 2 million distinct CDR3 sequences, 40% to 55% recorded once. The data derive from a study of blood T cells in healthy people across ages. Study-wide findings and caveats: Per million T cells, the diversity of TCR beta decreased roughly linearly as age advanced.

This TCR came from a woman in her thirties or forties in good health. The sample comprised blood. The gene calls are TRBV11-2 and TRBJ1-2; 7 nucleotides match TRBD1. The CDR3, as DNA: TGTGCCAGCAGCTCCACTTTGCAGGGGGCTAACTATGGCTACACCTTC. It is translated as CASSSTLQGANYGYTF.